Shown below are 18 T cell receptor beta chains from a single sample sequenced in a study of T cell repertoires in cytomegalovirus infection. From the reads, TCRdb called clonotypes with MiXCR, one entry per CDR3 protein. The sample contains 500,000 to 600,000 distinct CDR3 sequences, approximately 15% of which appear only once. The specimen sequenced was CD8+ T cells from PBMCs. These receptor sequences come from a human donor in good health (CMV status not recorded). Some clones in this sample may be carry-over from other donors' samples.

With regard to this clonotype: A junction end diverges from the germline sequence, so it may reflect a read error. The rearrangement joins TRBV7-6 to TRBJ1-2; a possible D gene is TRBD1 (5 bases). This CDR3 comprises 16 residues. In germline, CDR1 is SGHVS, CDR2 FNYEAQ. The CDR3 nucleotides read TGTGCCAGCAGCTCCTTAGGCCGAACTCGGGACTATTTCTACAGCTTC. This translates into CASSSLGRTRDYFYSF.

The chain has TRBV7-3 and TRBJ2-2; perhaps TRBD2 as D (6 bases). Germline CDR1 reads SGHTA; CDR2 reads FQGTGA. The CDR3 is made up of 18 amino acids. Trimming pared 4 bases from V and 1 base from J, leaving 19 bases between. CDR3 protein: CASSSDSGGTQNTGELFF. Written as DNA, the CDR3 is TGTGCCAGCAGCTCCGACTCGGGCGGGACTCAGAACACCGGGGAGCTGTTTTTT. The variable domain in full, with the rest retrieved from reference TRBV7-3 and TRBJ2-2, is GAGVSQTPSNKVTEKGKYVELRCDPISGHTALYWYRQSLGQGPEFLIYFQGTGAADDSGLPNDRFFAVRPEGSVSTLKIQRTERGDSAVYLCASSSDSGGTQNTGELFFGEGSRLTVL.

This clonotype was seen at least ten times. V usage is TRBV7-2 and J usage is TRBJ2-1; possible D gene TRBD1, 7 bases. Germline CDR1 SGHTA, CDR2 FQGNSA. The CDR3 totals 19 residues. Trimming shortened V by 4 bases and J by 0 bases, and 22 bases separated the two germline ends. The chain's CDR3 is CASSYRWRGLGSSYNEQFF. As DNA, the CDR3 is TGTGCCAGCAGCTACCGGTGGAGGGGGCTAGGGAGCTCCTACAATGAGCAGTTCTTC.

This clonotype was seen many times. This rearrangement joins TRBV7-2 to TRBJ2-4, with a tentative D call TRBD1 (6 bases). CDR3 length equals 12 residues. Germline V gives CDR1 SGHTA, CDR2 FQGNSA. V was pared by 1 base and J by 9 bases, with 7 bases between. DNA for the CDR3: TGTGCCAGCAGCTTAGGGGGGCTCATTCAGTACTTC. It codes for CASSLGGLIQYF.

This clonotype was observed many times. This chain uses TRBV30 with TRBJ1-1; a weak D match, TRBD1 (5 bases). V lost 2 bases to trimming and J lost 3 bases, with 25 bases between them. The CDR3 spans 18 residues. From germline, CDR1 is GTSNPN and CDR2 SVGIG (reference sequence). CDR3 in DNA: TGTGCCTGGAGTCAAATATTTCCGGGACTCACCGAGGACACTGAAGCTTTCTTT. Translated, it gives CAWSQIFPGLTEDTEAFF.

Comment on this clonotype: Since the CDR3 does not end with the conserved phenylalanine or tryptophan, this likely comes from a read error. The DNA is omitted, as the CDR3 cannot be located on it reliably, and the CDR3 follows TCRdb's listing. This chain joins TRBV27 and TRBJ2-1; the table gives TRBD2 as D, unverified against the DNA. The germline gives CDR1 MNHEY, CDR2 SMNVEV (reference sequence). Both ends counted, the CDR3 spans 15 residues. CDR3 loop: CASSLGAPPYNEQLL.

This clonotype appeared many times. V is TRBV6-6 and J is TRBJ1-3, with D possibly TRBD1 on 5 matching bases. V was shortened by 0 bases and J by 8 bases, with 8 bases between the two germline ends. The CDR3 contains 13 residues. The germline gives CDR1 MNHNY, CDR2 SVGAGI (reference sequence). The CDR3 is CASSYSSGHTIYF. CDR3 nucleotides: TGTGCCAGCAGTTACTCGTCAGGGCACACCATATATTTT.

V gene TRBV6-1 combines with J gene TRBJ2-1; TRBD2 matches 8 bases. Germline V gene sequence: CDR1 MNHNS, CDR2 SASEGT. V trimming: 4 bases; J trimming: 8 bases; junction bases outside the gene matches: 7. This CDR3 is 14 amino acids long. The DNA for the CDR3 is TGTGCCAGCAGTGGGACTAGCAAGCGGTATGAGCAGTTCTTC. Amino acid sequence: CASSGTSKRYEQFF.

Turning to this clonotype: The final CDR3 position lacks the conserved phenylalanine or tryptophan, pointing to a likely read error. It is unclear where the CDR3 begins or ends on the DNA, so no DNA is shown, and the CDR3 is as TCRdb lists it. The rearrangement uses TRBV28 and TRBJ2-1; no DNA check was done on the table's D call, TRBD2. CDR1 MDHEN and CDR2 SYDVKM come from the germline V gene. Including both end residues, the CDR3 is 16 amino acids long. The CDR3 region is CASSSSRLIPYNEQLL.

This clonotype was counted only a few times. The rearrangement uses TRBV12-5 and TRBJ2-1, with D unclear. The CDR3 spans 11 residues. Germline CDR1 is LGHNT and CDR2 is FRNRAP. The V end lost 6 bases, the J end lost 5 bases, and 5 bases lay between the germline ends. For the CDR3, the DNA is TGTGCTAGTGGGGGAAACAATGAGCAGTTCTTC. It encodes CASGGNNEQFF.

Notes on this clonotype: A single base separates this from a much larger clone, so it may be a read error. Since no conserved phenylalanine or tryptophan closes the CDR3, a read error is the likely cause. The V and J genes are TRBV10-3 and TRBJ2-7; no clear D. The CDR3 is 11 residues long. Germline V lookup: CDR1 ENHRY, CDR2 SYGVKD. The V gene lost 10 bases and the J gene lost 4 bases, with 11 bases spanning the gap. CDR3 DNA sequence: TGTGCCACGGCGGAAGGGTACGAGCAGTACCTC. Residues: CATAEGYEQYL.

This clonotype was detected only a few times. The genes are TRBV10-3 and TRBJ2-7, with D possibly matching TRBD1 (6 bases). The CDR3 extends over 18 amino acids. Trimming took 1 base from V and 2 from J, leaving 21 bases between them. CDR1 is ENHRY, CDR2 SYGVKD, per germline. CDR3 DNA sequence: TGTGCCATCAGTGAGTTTCAGCCGGGCCAGGGGCGAACCTACGAGCAGTACTTC. Protein: CAISEFQPGQGRTYEQYF.

This clonotype occurred a few times. This chain joins TRBV5-1 and TRBJ1-4, with unresolved D. Germline lookup yields CDR1 SGHRS and CDR2 YFSETQ. V dropped 6 bases and J dropped 3 bases, with 15 bases sitting between them. The CDR3 has 15 amino acids. Here the CDR3 reads CASTLKGISNEKLFF. CDR3 in DNA: TGCGCCAGCACCCTAAAAGGGATTTCTAATGAAAAACTGTTTTTT.

This clonotype was observed a few times. This chain uses TRBV20-1 with TRBJ2-3; 13 nucleotides line up with TRBD2. Germline values: CDR1 DFQATT, CDR2 SNEGSKA (reference sequence). Germline trimming cut 1 base from V and 5 bases from J; bases unmatched to any gene: 6. The CDR3 covers 16 residues. The CDR3 spells CSARGIGLAGVDTQYF. In DNA form, the CDR3 reads TGCAGTGCTAGAGGCATAGGACTAGCGGGAGTAGATACGCAGTATTTT.

This clonotype was detected ten times or more. CDR3 nucleotide sequence: TGTGCCAGCAGCATCCTAGCGGGTGTCCTCACAGATACGCAGTATTTT. Protein: CASSILAGVLTDTQYF. The genes are TRBV11-2 and TRBJ2-3; 8 positions match TRBD2. The trim removed 5 bases at V and 2 bases at J, leaving 9 bases unmatched. CDR3 length equals 16 residues. From germline, CDR1 is SGHAT and CDR2 FQNNGV.

This clonotype was seen a few times. This CDR3 is CASSLRLPEQFF. CDR3 sequence (DNA): TGTGCCAGCAGTCTTCGACTCCCTGAGCAGTTCTTC. The rearrangement joins TRBV2 to TRBJ2-1; D is unresolved. V was shortened by 5 bases and J by 9 bases, with 11 bases between the two germline ends. CDR1 and CDR2 (germline): SNHLY, FYNNEI. The CDR3 consists of 12 residues.

This clonotype was detected only a few times. The CDR3 here is CASSPSGAFSYNEQFF. The CDR3 region has the DNA TGTGCCAGCTCACCGTCAGGGGCGTTTTCTTACAATGAGCAGTTCTTC. The chain carries TRBV18 and TRBJ2-1; weak D call: TRBD1 (6 bases). Germline V gives CDR1 KGHSH, CDR2 LQKENI. V lost 3 bases and J lost 4, with 16 bases in between. This CDR3 has 16 residues.

This clonotype was seen a handful of times. This chain uses TRBV5-1 with TRBJ2-5; 10 nucleotides line up with TRBD2. V trimming: 7 bases; J trimming: 5 bases; junction bases outside the gene matches: 11. Germline CDR1 is SGHRS and CDR2 is YFSETQ. The CDR3 extends over 15 amino acids. As DNA, the CDR3 is TGCGCCAGCTTAGCGATAGCGGGGGGCCTCGAGACCCAGTACTTC. It is translated as CASLAIAGGLETQYF.